This T cell receptor (beta chain) was sequenced for a study of T-cell memory formation after mild COVID-19. cDNA libraries for TCR alpha and TCR beta, carrying sample barcodes and UMIs, came from 5'RACE with constant-segment primers. TCRdb reprocessed the 5' RACE reads with MiXCR, giving one entry per CDR3 protein. The repertoire holds about 110,000 distinct CDR3 sequences, 17% seen once, with around 28% in the top ten. The CDR3 totals 14 residues. The trim removed 5 bases at V and 5 bases at J, leaving 8 bases unmatched. This sequence joins TRBV12-3 or TRBV12-4 and TRBJ2-5; 7 bases align to TRBD1. The sample consisted of PBMCs or a T cell subset sorted from them (not recorded which). The sequence derives from an adult woman who had mild COVID-19 (a few samples of this study predate the infection). Cell type and time point are not known. The CDR3 spells CASSDTGAWETQYF. The CDR3 DNA follows: TGTGCCAGCAGTGACACAGGGGCCTGGGAGACCCAGTACTTC.